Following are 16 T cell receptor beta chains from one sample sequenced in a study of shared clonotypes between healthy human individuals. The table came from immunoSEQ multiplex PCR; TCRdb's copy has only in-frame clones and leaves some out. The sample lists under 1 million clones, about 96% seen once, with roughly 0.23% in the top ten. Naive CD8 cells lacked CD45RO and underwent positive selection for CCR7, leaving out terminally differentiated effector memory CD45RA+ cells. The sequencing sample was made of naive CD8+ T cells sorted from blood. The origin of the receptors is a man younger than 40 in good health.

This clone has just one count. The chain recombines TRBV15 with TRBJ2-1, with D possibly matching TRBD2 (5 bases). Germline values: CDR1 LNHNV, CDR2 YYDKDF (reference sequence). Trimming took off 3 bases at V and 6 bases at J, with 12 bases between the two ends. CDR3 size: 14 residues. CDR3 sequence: CATSRPSGGNEQFF. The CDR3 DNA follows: TGTGCCACCAGCAGGCCATCCGGAGGCAATGAGCAGTTCTTC.

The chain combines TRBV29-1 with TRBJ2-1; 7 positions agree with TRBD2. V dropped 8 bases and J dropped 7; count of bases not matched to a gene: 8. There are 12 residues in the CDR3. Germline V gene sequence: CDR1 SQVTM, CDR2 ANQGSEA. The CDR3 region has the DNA TGCAGCATTTCCCCGGGGGGAAATGAGCAGTTCTTC. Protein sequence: CSISPGGNEQFF.

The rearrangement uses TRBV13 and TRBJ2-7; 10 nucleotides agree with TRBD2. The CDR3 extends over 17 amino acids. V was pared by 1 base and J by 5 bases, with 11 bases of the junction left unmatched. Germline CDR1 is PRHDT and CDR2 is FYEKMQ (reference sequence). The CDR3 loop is CASSLDSLAGVKNEQYF. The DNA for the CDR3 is TGTGCCAGCAGCTTAGATAGTCTAGCGGGAGTCAAGAACGAGCAGTACTTC.

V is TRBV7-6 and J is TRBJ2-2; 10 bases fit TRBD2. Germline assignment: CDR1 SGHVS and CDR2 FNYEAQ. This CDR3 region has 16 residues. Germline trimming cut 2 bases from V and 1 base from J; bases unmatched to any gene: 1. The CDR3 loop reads CASSLLAGVNTGELFF. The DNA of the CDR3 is TGTGCCAGCAGCTTACTAGCGGGAGTGAACACCGGGGAGCTGTTTTTT.

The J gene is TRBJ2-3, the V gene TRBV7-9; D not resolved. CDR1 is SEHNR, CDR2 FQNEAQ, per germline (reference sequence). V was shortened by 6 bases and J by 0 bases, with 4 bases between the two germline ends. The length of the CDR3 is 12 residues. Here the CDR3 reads CASRHSTDTQYF. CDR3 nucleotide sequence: TGTGCCAGCAGACACAGCACAGATACGCAGTATTTT.

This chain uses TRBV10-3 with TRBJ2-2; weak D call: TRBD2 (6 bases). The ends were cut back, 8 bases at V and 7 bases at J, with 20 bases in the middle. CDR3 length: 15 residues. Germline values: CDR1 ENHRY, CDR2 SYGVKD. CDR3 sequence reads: CAIGPVGGKGGELFF. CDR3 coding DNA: TGTGCCATCGGCCCCGTGGGCGGGAAAGGCGGGGAGCTGTTTTTT.

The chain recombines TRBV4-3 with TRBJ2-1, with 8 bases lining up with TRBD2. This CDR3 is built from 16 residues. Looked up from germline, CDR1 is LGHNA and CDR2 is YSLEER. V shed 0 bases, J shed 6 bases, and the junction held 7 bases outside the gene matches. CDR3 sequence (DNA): TGCGCCAGCAGCCAAGACTGGACTAGCTTGCCCAATGAGCAGTTCTTC. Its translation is CASSQDWTSLPNEQFF.

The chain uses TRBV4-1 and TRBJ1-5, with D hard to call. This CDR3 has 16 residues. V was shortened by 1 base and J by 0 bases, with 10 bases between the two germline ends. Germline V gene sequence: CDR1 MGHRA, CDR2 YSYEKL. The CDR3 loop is CASSQVGRLSNQPQHF. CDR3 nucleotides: TGCGCCAGCAGCCAAGTTGGTCGGCTTAGCAATCAGCCCCAGCATTTT.

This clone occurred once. Written as DNA, the CDR3 is TGTGCCAGCAGTGAAGTGGCAGGAGGGTTTTACGAGCAGTACTTC. Translated: CASSEVAGGFYEQYF. The genes are TRBV25-1 and TRBJ2-7, with a tentative D call TRBD2 (6 bases). Germline-derived CDR1 and CDR2 are MGHDK and SYGVNS. V shed 2 bases and J shed 4 bases, with 15 bases lying between them. The CDR3 length is 15 residues.

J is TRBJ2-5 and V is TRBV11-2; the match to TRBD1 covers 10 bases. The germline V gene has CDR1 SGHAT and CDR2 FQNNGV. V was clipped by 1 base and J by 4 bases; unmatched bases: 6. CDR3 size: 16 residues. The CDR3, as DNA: TGTGCCAGCAGCTTAGTCGGGACAGGGGTTGGAGAGACCCAGTACTTC. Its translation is CASSLVGTGVGETQYF.

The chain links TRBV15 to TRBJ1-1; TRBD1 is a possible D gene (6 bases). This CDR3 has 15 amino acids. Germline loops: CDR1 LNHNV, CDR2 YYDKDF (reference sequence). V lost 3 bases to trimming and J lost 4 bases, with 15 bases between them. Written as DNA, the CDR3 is TGTGCCACCAGCAGGGAAACAGGGTTCGGCACTGAAGCTTTCTTT. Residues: CATSRETGFGTEAFF. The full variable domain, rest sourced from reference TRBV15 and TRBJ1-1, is DAMVIQNPRYQVTQFGKPVTLSCSQTLNHNVMYWYQQKSSQAPKLLFHYYDKDFNNEADTPDNFQSRRPNTSFCFLDIRSPGLGDTAMYLCATSRETGFGTEAFFGQGTRLTVV.

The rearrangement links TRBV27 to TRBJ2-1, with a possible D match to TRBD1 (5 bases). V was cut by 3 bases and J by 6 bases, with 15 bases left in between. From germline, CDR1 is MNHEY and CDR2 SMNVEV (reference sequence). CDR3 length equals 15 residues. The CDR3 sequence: CASSFLTRGSNEQFF. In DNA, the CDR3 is TGTGCCAGCAGTTTCCTCACAAGGGGATCCAATGAGCAGTTCTTC.

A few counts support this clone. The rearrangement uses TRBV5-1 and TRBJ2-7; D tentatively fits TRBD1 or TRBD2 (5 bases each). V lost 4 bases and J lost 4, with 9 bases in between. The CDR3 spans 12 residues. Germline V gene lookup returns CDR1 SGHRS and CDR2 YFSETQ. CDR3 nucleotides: TGCGCCAGCAGCGGGGACGGTTACGAGCAGTACTTC. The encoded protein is CASSGDGYEQYF.

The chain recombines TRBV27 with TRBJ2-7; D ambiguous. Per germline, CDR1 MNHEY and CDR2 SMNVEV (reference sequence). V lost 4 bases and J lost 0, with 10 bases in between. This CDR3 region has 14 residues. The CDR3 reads CASSSVSDSYEQYF. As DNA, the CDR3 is TGTGCCAGCAGTTCTGTCAGCGACTCCTACGAGCAGTACTTC.

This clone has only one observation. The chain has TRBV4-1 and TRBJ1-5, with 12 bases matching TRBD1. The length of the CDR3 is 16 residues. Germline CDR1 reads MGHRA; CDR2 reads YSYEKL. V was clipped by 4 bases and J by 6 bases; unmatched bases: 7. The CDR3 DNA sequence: TGCGCCAGCAGCCTCGGGACAGGGGGCAATTCTCAGCCCCAGCATTTT. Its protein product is CASSLGTGGNSQPQHF.

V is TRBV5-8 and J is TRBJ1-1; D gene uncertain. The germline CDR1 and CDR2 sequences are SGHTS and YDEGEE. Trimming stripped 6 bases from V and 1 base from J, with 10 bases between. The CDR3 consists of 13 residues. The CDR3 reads CASTPDSNTEAFF. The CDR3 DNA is TGTGCCAGCACCCCGGACTCGAACACTGAAGCTTTCTTT.